The 17 T cell receptor beta chains below all came from one sample that was sequenced in a study of shared T cell receptors in the human thymus. TCRdb's table, derived via immunoSEQ multiplex PCR, lists solely in-frame clones and lacks some. The profile covers some 400,000 clones, with 95% appearing a single time and approximately 0.02% taken by the ten largest. What was sequenced was thymocytes. These TCRs come from a human donor.

V and J are TRBV2 and TRBJ2-3, with 7 nucleotides matching TRBD1. Germline-derived CDR1 and CDR2 are SNHLY and FYNNEI. The V and J ends lost 3 bases and 2 bases, in that order; junction bases with no gene match: 23. The length of the CDR3 is 21 residues. The CDR3 sequence is CASSDRRGHAPRLTSTDTQYF. CDR3 DNA sequence: TGTGCCAGCAGTGACCGAAGGGGGCACGCGCCTCGTCTTACATCCACAGATACGCAGTATTTT. Using reference TRBV2 and TRBJ2-3 for the parts outside the CDR3, the full variable domain is EPEVTQTPSHQVTQMGQEVILRCVPISNHLYFYWYRQILGQKVEFLVSFYNNEISEKSEIFDDQFSVERPDGSNFTLKIRSTKLEDSAMYFCASSDRRGHAPRLTSTDTQYFGPGTRLTVL.

The chain employs TRBV13 and TRBJ2-7; a weak D match, TRBD1 (6 bases). Looked up from germline, CDR1 is PRHDT and CDR2 is FYEKMQ (reference sequence). Trimming removed 5 bases at V and 3 bases at J, with 20 bases between. CDR3 length: 16 residues. CDR3 region: CASSHRPISGVYEQYF. DNA for the CDR3: TGTGCCAGCAGCCACCGGCCCATCTCAGGGGTCTACGAGCAGTACTTC.

Here the CDR3 reads CASSWGTGERRPGANVLTF. The CDR3 DNA reads TGCGCCAGCAGCTGGGGGACAGGGGAGCGGCGCCCTGGGGCCAACGTCCTGACTTTC. This chain joins TRBV5-1 and TRBJ2-6; 10 bases map to TRBD1. This CDR3 spans 19 amino acids. Germline V gives CDR1 SGHRS, CDR2 YFSETQ. Trimming took 3 bases from V and 2 from J; bases not matched to a gene: 11. Complete variable domain (other parts from reference TRBV5-1 and TRBJ2-6): KAGVTQTPRYLIKTRGQQVTLSCSPISGHRSVSWYQQTPGQGLQFLFEYFSETQRNKGNFPGRFSGRQFSNSRSEMNVSTLELGDSALYLCASSWGTGERRPGANVLTFGAGSRLTVL.

V gene TRBV5-1 combines with J gene TRBJ1-3, with D uncertain. Germline CDR1 and CDR2: SGHRS and YFSETQ. V was shortened by 2 bases and J by 4 bases, with 13 bases between the two germline ends. This CDR3 is built from 15 residues. The CDR3 nucleotides read TGCGCCAGCAGCTTTTCCAGGTCGAGCGGAAACACCATATATTTT. Protein: CASSFSRSSGNTIYF.

The chain links TRBV11-3 to TRBJ1-1, with D perhaps TRBD1 (5 bases). Trimming took 5 bases from V and 5 from J, leaving 18 bases between them. Germline CDR1 SGHNT, CDR2 YENEEA. This CDR3 contains 15 residues. CDR3: CASSPSRVRRTEAFF. As DNA, the CDR3 is TGTGCCAGCAGCCCCTCCAGGGTAAGAAGGACTGAAGCTTTCTTT.

J is TRBJ2-1 and V is TRBV19; TRBD2 aligns across 8 bases. The V gene's germline CDR1 is LNHDA and CDR2 SQIVND (reference sequence). J lost 2 bases, V lost 5 bases, and 8 bases had no gene match. The CDR3 covers 16 residues. CDR3 sequence reads: CASSPREGGPYNEQFF. For the CDR3, the DNA is TGTGCCAGTAGTCCCCGGGAGGGGGGGCCCTACAATGAGCAGTTCTTC.

The CDR3 loop is CASRGILGNEQFF. CDR3 nucleotide sequence: TGTGCCAGCAGGGGTATTCTTGGTAATGAGCAGTTCTTC. V and J are TRBV7-9 and TRBJ2-1; D is uncertain. V lost 6 bases and J 7 bases, leaving 13 bases between the germline ends. This CDR3 has 13 amino acids. The germline gives CDR1 SEHNR, CDR2 FQNEAQ (reference sequence).

V gene TRBV5-4 combines with J gene TRBJ2-5, with TRBD2 matching 12 bases. The CDR3 runs 16 residues. CDR1 and CDR2 (germline): SGHNT, YYREEE (reference sequence). The V and J ends lost 0 bases and 9 bases, in that order; junction bases with no gene match: 9. CDR3 bases: TGTGCCAGCAGCTTGGGACTAGCGGGAGCCCACAGGGCCCAGTACTTC. It yields the protein CASSLGLAGAHRAQYF.

This clone was observed a few times. The genes are TRBV27 and TRBJ2-7; no clear D. Trimming took off 8 bases at V and 0 bases at J, with 14 bases between the two ends. CDR1 MNHEY and CDR2 SMNVEV come from the germline V gene (reference sequence). The CDR3 loop spans 14 amino acids. CDR3 bases: TGTGCCAGCGGGCTGACTGGTATCTCCTACGAGCAGTACTTC. Its translation: CASGLTGISYEQYF.

The chain employs TRBV10-1 and TRBJ2-2; a weak D match, TRBD1 (7 bases). Trimming left V 2 bases short and J 3 bases short, with 28 bases between. This CDR3 region has 21 residues. Germline V lookup: CDR1 WNHNN, CDR2 SYGVQD (reference sequence). CDR3 DNA sequence: TGCGCCAGCAGTGAGCCGATCCGTGCAGGGGGGCTAGTGGTTCACACCGGGGAGCTGTTTTTT. Protein product: CASSEPIRAGGLVVHTGELFF.

The genes are TRBV7-2 and TRBJ2-7; tentatively, D is TRBD1 (5 bases). Germline CDR1 SGHTA, CDR2 FQGNSA. CDR3 length: 17 residues. V lost 2 bases and J 0 bases, leaving 17 bases between the germline ends. CDR3 DNA sequence: TGTGCCAGCAGCTTAATAGGGGAAGGAAGCAGCTCCTACGAGCAGTACTTC. It is translated as CASSLIGEGSSSYEQYF.

This chain joins TRBV27 and TRBJ1-1; tentatively, D is TRBD1 (5 bases). The germline CDR1 and CDR2 sequences are MNHEY and SMNVEV (reference sequence). The CDR3 covers 11 residues. The V gene lost 10 bases and the J gene lost 3 bases, with 9 bases spanning the gap. CDR3 sequence reads: CATGGDTEAFF. The CDR3 region has the DNA TGTGCCACGGGGGGGGACACTGAAGCTTTCTTT.

The chain recombines TRBV28 with TRBJ1-2; TRBD1 aligns across 9 bases. There are 16 residues in the CDR3. Looked up from germline, CDR1 is MDHEN and CDR2 is SYDVKM. J lost 6 bases, V lost 5 bases, and 13 bases had no gene match. For the CDR3, the DNA is TGTGCCAGCAGTACGGGACAGGGAAGTAAAAAAGATGGCTACACCTTC. Residues: CASSTGQGSKKDGYTF.

The V and J genes are TRBV7-3 and TRBJ2-6, with TRBD1 as a possible D gene (6 bases). Per germline, CDR1 SGHTA and CDR2 FQGTGA. CDR3 length: 17 residues. V lost 1 base and J lost 4, with 14 bases in between. The chain's CDR3 is CASSLIESGVGANVLTF. CDR3 DNA sequence: TGTGCCAGCAGCTTAATTGAGTCAGGGGTGGGGGCCAACGTCCTGACTTTC.

Comments on this clone: Other DNA variants within this sample encode the same CDR3. The chain combines TRBV28 with TRBJ1-5; D possibly corresponds to TRBD1 (5 bases). V was shortened by 5 bases and J by 7 bases, with 9 bases between the two germline ends. In germline, CDR1 is MDHEN, CDR2 SYDVKM. CDR3 length: 12 amino acids. CDR3 coding DNA: TGTGCCAGCAGTACGGGGGACCAGCCCCAGCATTTT. Translated: CASSTGDQPQHF.

V and J are TRBV9 and TRBJ1-2; D not resolved. Germline V gene lookup returns CDR1 SGDLS and CDR2 YYNGEE. Trimming cost V 3 bases and J 4 bases, with 25 bases left between them. The CDR3 has 18 residues. In nucleotides, the CDR3 is TGTGCCAGCAGCGCGAGAGAGGTGGCACGGAGCGGTGGCTATGGCTACACCTTC. Its protein is CASSAREVARSGGYGYTF.

The chain is built from TRBV10-1 and TRBJ2-1; 12 bases line up with TRBD2. CDR1 WNHNN and CDR2 SYGVQD come from the germline V gene (reference sequence). The ends lost 4 bases at V and 12 bases at J; junction bases unmatched: 7. This CDR3 contains 14 residues. The CDR3 DNA is TGCGCCAGCAGTGTGCTGACTAGCGGGAGCGCGCAGTTCTTC. Translating gives CASSVLTSGSAQFF.